This T cell receptor (beta chain) appears in the sequencing data of a study of response to subunit inactivated influenza vaccine. TCRdb reprocessed the RT-PCR reads via MiXCR and lists one record per CDR3 protein. The sample contains around 570,000 distinct CDR3 sequences, about 11% of which appear only once. This clonotype appeared many times. Germline V lookup: CDR1 LGHNA, CDR2 YSLEER. The CDR3 has 17 amino acids. V was cut by 2 bases and J by 0 bases, with 14 bases left in between. The same sample was also studied in work on T cells expressing NK-cell markers. That report adds: The authors generated TCR beta cDNA through 5'RACE template switching with UMIs. The study drew TCR beta repertoires from sorted CD3+CD56+NKG2C+, CD3+CD56+NKG2C- and CD3+CD56-NKG2C+ T cells. In several donors, these clonotypes also led the CD3+CD56-NKG2C+ fraction.

The chain is built from TRBV4-3 and TRBJ2-1; a weak D match, TRBD2 (5 bases). The sequencing used PBMCs from blood, collected on the day of vaccination. This TCR was recovered from a man in his fifties who received an inactivated influenza vaccine. The CDR3 spells CASSQFSGIGSYNEQFF. CDR3 DNA: TGCGCCAGCAGCCAATTTTCCGGGATAGGCTCCTACAATGAGCAGTTCTTC.